One and the same sample provided the 4 T cell receptor beta chains below, sequenced in a study of T cells in women clearing cervical HPV infection. Libraries were prepared by immunoSEQ multiplex PCR; TCRdb keeps only in-frame clonotypes and omits some of them. This listing includes 25,000 to 30,000 clones. Sequencing input: blood buffy coat. The receptor source for this set is a woman aged 18 to 69 with a cervical HPV16 infection that either progressed to CIN3+ or cleared (not recorded which).

On this clone: Coverage ceases 3 residues before the CDR3 finishes, and the germline J gene fills in the end. The chain recombines TRBV5-6 with TRBJ1-6; 9 bases match TRBD1. The germline CDR1 and CDR2 sequences are SGHDT and YYEEEE. This CDR3 comprises 15 residues. J lost 9 bases, V lost 0 bases, and 4 bases had no gene match. This CDR3 is CASSLVTGGTSPLHF. Incomplete CDR3 DNA: TGTGCCAGCAGCTTGGTTACAGGGGGCACTTCACCC.

Comments on this clone: The read ends 3 residues shy of where the CDR3 ends; the end is completed using the germline J gene. This chain joins TRBV6-2 or TRBV6-3 and TRBJ2-5, with 9 positions matching TRBD1. CDR1 MNHEY and CDR2 SVGEGT come from the germline V gene. Trimming removed 2 bases from V and 5 bases from J; junction bases left unmatched: 6. The CDR3 has 15 residues. The part of the CDR3 DNA that was read is TGTGCCAGCAGTTACAACAGGGGGCCTGTTGAGACC. Protein product: CASSYNRGPVET. The whole CDR3 sequence reads CASSYNRGPVETQYF.

Regarding this clone: The read terminates 3 residues before the CDR3 end, so the remaining end is supplied by the germline J gene. The V and J genes are TRBV6-1 and TRBJ1-5; possibly TRBD1 for D (5 bases). Per the germline V gene, CDR1 is MNHNS and CDR2 is SASEGT. Trimming pared 2 bases from V and 0 bases from J, leaving 17 bases between. The CDR3 totals 18 residues. Incomplete CDR3 DNA: TGTGCCAGCAGTGAACGGTATCAGGGCATTTATAGCAATCAGCCC. It codes for CASSERYQGIYSNQP. The whole CDR3 sequence reads CASSERYQGIYSNQPQHF.

On this clone itself: The read comes to an end 3 residues before the CDR3 does, leaving the germline J gene to fill in the end. This sequence joins TRBV18 and TRBJ1-2; TRBD1 matches at 9 bases. This CDR3 has 13 residues. Germline CDR1 reads KGHSH; CDR2 reads LQKENI. CDR3 protein: CASSPTGGYDYTF. CDR3 bases read: TGTGCCAGCTCACCCACAGGGGGCTACGAC. Full variable domain (remainder filled in from reference TRBV18 and TRBJ1-2): NAGVMQNPRHLVRRRGQEARLRCSPMKGHSHVYWYRQLPEEGLKFMVYLQKENIIDESGMPKERFSAEFPKEGPSILRIQQVVRGDSAAYFCASSPTGGYDYTFGSGTRLTVV.